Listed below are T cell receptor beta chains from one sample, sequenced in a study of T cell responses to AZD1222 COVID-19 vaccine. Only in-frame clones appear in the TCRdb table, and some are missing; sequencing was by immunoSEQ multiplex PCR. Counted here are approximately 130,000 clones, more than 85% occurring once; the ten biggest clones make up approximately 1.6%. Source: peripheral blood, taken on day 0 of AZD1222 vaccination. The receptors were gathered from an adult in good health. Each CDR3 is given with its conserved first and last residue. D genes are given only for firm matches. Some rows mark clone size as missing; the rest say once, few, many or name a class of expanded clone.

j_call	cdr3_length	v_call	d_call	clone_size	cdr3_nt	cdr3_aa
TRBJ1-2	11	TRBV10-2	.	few	TGCGCCAGCAGCGCAGAAGATGGCTACACCTTC	CASSAEDGYTF
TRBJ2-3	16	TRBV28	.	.	TGTGCCACAGCCCCGATCGTTACGGGAGTGGGAGATACGCAGTATTTT	CATAPIVTGVGDTQYF
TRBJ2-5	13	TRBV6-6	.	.	TGTGCCAGCAGTTACATGGGGGAAGAGGCCCAGTACTTC	CASSYMGEEAQYF
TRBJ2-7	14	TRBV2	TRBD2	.	TGTGCCAGCAGTGCCGAGCGGGGTTGGGGCGAGCAGTACTTC	CASSAERGWGEQYF
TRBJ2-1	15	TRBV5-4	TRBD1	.	TGTGCCAGCAGCCCGACAGGGGGCATATACAATGAGCAGTTCTTC	CASSPTGGIYNEQFF
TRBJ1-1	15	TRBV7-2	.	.	TGTGCCAGCAGCCCTACGGGACGGACTTCAACTGAAGCTTTCTTT	CASSPTGRTSTEAFF
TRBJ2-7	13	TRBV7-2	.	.	TGTGCCAGCAGCTTATCAGGGAACTACGAGCAGTACTTC	CASSLSGNYEQYF
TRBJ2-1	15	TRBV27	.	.	TGTGCCAGCAGCCCAGACACGCGCTCCTACAATGAGCAGTTCTTC	CASSPDTRSYNEQFF
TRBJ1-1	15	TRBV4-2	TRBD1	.	TGTGCCAGCAGCCAAGCAAGGGGGCTAGGCACTGAAGCTTTCTTT	CASSQARGLGTEAFF
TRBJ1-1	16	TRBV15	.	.	TGTGCCACCAGCAGAGGTCGATTCGTCGGGGACACTGAAGCTTTCTTT	CATSRGRFVGDTEAFF
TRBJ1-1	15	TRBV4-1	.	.	TGCGCCAGCAGCCAAGGCGGCAGGCAGAACACTGAAGCTTTCTTT	CASSQGGRQNTEAFF
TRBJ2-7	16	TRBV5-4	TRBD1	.	TGTGCCAGCAGCTTTTCCCTCATGACAGGGGGCTACGAGCAGTACTTC	CASSFSLMTGGYEQYF
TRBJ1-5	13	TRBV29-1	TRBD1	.	TGCAGCGTGGAGGGACAGGGAAATCAGCCCCAGCATTTT	CSVEGQGNQPQHF
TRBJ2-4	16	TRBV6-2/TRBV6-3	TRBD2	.	TGTGCCAGCAGTTACGATCAACTAGCGGGTAAAAACATTCAGTACTTC	CASSYDQLAGKNIQYF
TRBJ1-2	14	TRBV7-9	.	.	TGTGCCAGCAGCTTGGACGGCTTCATAAGGGGCTACACCTTC	CASSLDGFIRGYTF
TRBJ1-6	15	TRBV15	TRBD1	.	TGTGCCACCAGCAGAGGGACAGGGGGTGTCTCACCCCTCCACTTT	CATSRGTGGVSPLHF
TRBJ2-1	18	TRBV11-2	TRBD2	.	TGTGCCAGCAGCTCCGGGACTAGCGGGGCGCCCGCCAGGGGTGAGCAGTTCTTC	CASSSGTSGAPARGEQFF
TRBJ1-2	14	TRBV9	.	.	TGTGCCAGCAGCCTGCGGGGACCGAACTATGGCTACACCTTC	CASSLRGPNYGYTF
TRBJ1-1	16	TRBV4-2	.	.	TGTGCCAGCAGCCAAGGTAGGACAGATCGGAACACTGAAGCTTTCTTT	CASSQGRTDRNTEAFF
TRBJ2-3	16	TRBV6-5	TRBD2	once	TGTGCCAGCAGTTACTCTAGCGGGGGACTCACAGATACGCAGTATTTT	CASSYSSGGLTDTQYF
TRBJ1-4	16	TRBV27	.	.	TGTGCCAGCAGTCTCCAAGGGAGGGGACGAAATGAAAAACTGTTTTTT	CASSLQGRGRNEKLFF
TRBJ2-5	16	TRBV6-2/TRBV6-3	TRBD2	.	TGTGCCAGCAGCAAACCTTTAGCGGGGAGACAAGAGACCCAGTACTTC	CASSKPLAGRQETQYF
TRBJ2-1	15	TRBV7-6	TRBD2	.	TGTGCCAGCAGCCGAAGCGGGGGGGCCTCTAATGAGCAGTTCTTC	CASSRSGGASNEQFF
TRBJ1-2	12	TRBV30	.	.	TGTGCCTGGAGTGTAATGCCCTATGGCTACACCTTC	CAWSVMPYGYTF
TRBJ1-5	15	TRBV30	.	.	TGTGCCTGGAGTGTACGACAGACCCCCAATCAGCCCCAGCATTTT	CAWSVRQTPNQPQHF
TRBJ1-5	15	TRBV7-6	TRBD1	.	TGTGCCAGCAGCCGATACAGGGGCGGTAATCAGCCCCAGCATTTT	CASSRYRGGNQPQHF
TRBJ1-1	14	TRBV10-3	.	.	TGTGCCATCACGTGGTTGTCGACAGCCCCTGAAGCTTTCTTT	CAITWLSTAPEAFF
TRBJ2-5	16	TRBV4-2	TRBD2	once	TGTGCCAGCAGCCAATCCTCGACTAGCGGCGGCGAGACCCAGTACTTC	CASSQSSTSGGETQYF
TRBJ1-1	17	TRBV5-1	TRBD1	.	TGCGCCAGCAGCTTGAGGGGACAGGGGGCCTTGAACACTGAAGCTTTCTTT	CASSLRGQGALNTEAFF
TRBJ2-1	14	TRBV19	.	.	TGTGCCAGTAGTATAGTCGTCAGGGGTGGTGAGCAGTTCTTC	CASSIVVRGGEQFF
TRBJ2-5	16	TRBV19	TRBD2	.	TGTGCCAGTAGTTCCCACCAGCGGGAGGAGGGAGAGACCCAGTACTTC	CASSSHQREEGETQYF
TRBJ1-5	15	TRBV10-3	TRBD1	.	TGTGCCATCAGTGGGGACAGGGCCCCGGGACAGCCCCAGCATTTT	CAISGDRAPGQPQHF
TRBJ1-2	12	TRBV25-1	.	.	TGTGCCAGCAGTGGGGCCTCCTATGGCTACACCTTC	CASSGASYGYTF
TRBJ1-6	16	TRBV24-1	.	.	TGTGCCACCAGTGATGGGGTTCGGGACACATATTCACCCCTCCACTTT	CATSDGVRDTYSPLHF
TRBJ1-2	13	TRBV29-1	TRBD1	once	TGCAGCGTTGTGAGCGGACAGGGTTATGGCTACACCTTC	CSVVSGQGYGYTF
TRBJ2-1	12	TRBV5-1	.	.	TGCGCCAGCAGCTTGGAGGCAAAGCAGCAGTTCTTC	CASSLEAKQQFF
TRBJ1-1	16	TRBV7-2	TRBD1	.	TGTGCCAGCAGCTCCACAGGGGGAGGGGTGAACACTGAAGCTTTCTTT	CASSSTGGGVNTEAFF
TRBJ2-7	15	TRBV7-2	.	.	TGTGCCAGCAGCCCCGAGGGTGGGAGCACGTACGAGCAGTACTTC	CASSPEGGSTYEQYF
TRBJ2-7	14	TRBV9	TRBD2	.	TGTGCCAGCAGCGTTGGCGGGGGGAACTACGAGCAGTACTTC	CASSVGGGNYEQYF
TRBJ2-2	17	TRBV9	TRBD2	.	TGTGCCAGCGGATTGGGACTAGCGGGAGGGCCGGACGGGGAGCTGTTTTTT	CASGLGLAGGPDGELFF
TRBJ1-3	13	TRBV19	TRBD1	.	TGTGCCAGTAGTACAGGGGGCGGAAACACCATATATTTT	CASSTGGGNTIYF
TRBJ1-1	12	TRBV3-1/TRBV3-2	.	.	TGTGCCAGCAGCCCCGGGGAGGCCGAAGCTTTCTTT	CASSPGEAEAFF
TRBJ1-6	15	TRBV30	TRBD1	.	TGTGCCTGGAGTGTTCTCGGGACAGATAATTCACCCCTCCACTTT	CAWSVLGTDNSPLHF
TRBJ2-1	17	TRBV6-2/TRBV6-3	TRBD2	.	TGTGCCAGCAGTTACTCGGGGCTAGCGGGGGTGTACAATGAGCAGTTCTTC	CASSYSGLAGVYNEQFF
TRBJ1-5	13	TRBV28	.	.	TGTGCCAGCACCGGAACACACAATCAGCCCCAGCATTTT	CASTGTHNQPQHF
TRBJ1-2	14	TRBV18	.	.	TGTGCCAGCTCACAGGGAGGGCTGGTGAATGGCTACACCTTC	CASSQGGLVNGYTF
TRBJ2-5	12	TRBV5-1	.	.	TGCGCCAGCAGCTTGGCCGGAGAGACCCAGTACTTC	CASSLAGETQYF
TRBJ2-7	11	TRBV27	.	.	TGTGCCAGCAAGAATGTGTACGAGCAGTACTTC	CASKNVYEQYF
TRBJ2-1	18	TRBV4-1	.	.	TGCGCCAGCAGCCCGAGGCCACCGCGGGACAGATTATACAATGAGCAGTTCTTC	CASSPRPPRDRLYNEQFF
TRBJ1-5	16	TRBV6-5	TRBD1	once	TGTGCCAGCAGTTACAAGGCAGGGGGGAGCAATCAGCCCCAGCATTTT	CASSYKAGGSNQPQHF
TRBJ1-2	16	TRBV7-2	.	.	TGTGCCAGCAGCTCCACGATTGCGGGGGGCTGGGATGGCTACACCTTC	CASSSTIAGGWDGYTF